This T cell receptor (beta chain) is from a study of sequential checkpoint blockade in melanoma. Study outcomes and limitations: About 30 times likelier clinical benefit followed increased tumor T-cell fraction and clonality. Response in arm A was associated with pretreatment TIL clonality.

TCRdb keeps only in-frame clones here, not all; method: immunoSEQ multiplex PCR. The sample includes about 6,800 clones, 28% seen only once; the top ten take roughly 21%. Remarks on this clone: Its antigen is currently unknown.

The treatment: randomized to nivolumab then ipilimumab (arm A) or the reverse (arm B). Germline-derived CDR1 and CDR2 are SGDLS and YYNGEE. CDR3 length equals 15 residues. The junction had 5 bases not matched to a gene; V was cut back by 5 bases and J by 1 base. The J gene is TRBJ2-2, the V gene TRBV9; 7 bases are a match to TRBD2. The sample here was tumor tissue (inferred from file names), taken from a patient given nivolumab and ipilimumab in sequence. This TCR came from a human donor with melanoma. The CDR3 DNA reads TGTGCCAGCAGTGAAGCTAGCGGGAACACCGGGGAGCTGTTTTTT. Translating gives CASSEASGNTGELFF.